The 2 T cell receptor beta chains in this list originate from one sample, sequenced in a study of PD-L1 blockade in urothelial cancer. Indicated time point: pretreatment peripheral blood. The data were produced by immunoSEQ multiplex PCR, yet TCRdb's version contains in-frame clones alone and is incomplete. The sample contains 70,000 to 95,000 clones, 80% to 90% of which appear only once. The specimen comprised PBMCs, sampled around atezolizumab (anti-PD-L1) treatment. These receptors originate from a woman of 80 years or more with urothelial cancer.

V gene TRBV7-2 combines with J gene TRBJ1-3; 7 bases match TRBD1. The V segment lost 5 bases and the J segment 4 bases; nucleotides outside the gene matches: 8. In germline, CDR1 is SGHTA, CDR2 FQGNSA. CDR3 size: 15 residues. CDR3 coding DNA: TGTGCCAGCAGCCTAAGACAGGGATTCGGAAACACCATATATTTT. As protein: CASSLRQGFGNTIYF.

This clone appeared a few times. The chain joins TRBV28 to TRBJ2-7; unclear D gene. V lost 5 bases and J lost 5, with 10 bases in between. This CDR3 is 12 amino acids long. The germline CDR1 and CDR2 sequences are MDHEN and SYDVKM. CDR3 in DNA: TGTGCCAGCAGTACTACACGGCACGAGCAGTACTTC. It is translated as CASSTTRHEQYF.